The next 22 T cell receptor beta chains were all read from a single sample in a study of T cell responses to AZD1222 COVID-19 vaccine. The table came from immunoSEQ multiplex PCR; TCRdb's copy has only in-frame clones and leaves some out. The repertoire holds under 40,000 clones, roughly 91% seen once, with 5.5% to 7% in the top ten. This specimen consisted of peripheral blood, obtained on day 0 of AZD1222 vaccination. Every receptor here comes from an adult in good health.

The DNA for the CDR3 is TGTGCCAGCAGCCCGGGACTAGCACGCGAGCAGTACTTC. Translated: CASSPGLAREQYF. The rearrangement links TRBV6-4 to TRBJ2-7, with 9 positions matching TRBD2. This CDR3 contains 13 residues. V was clipped by 6 bases and J by 6 bases; unmatched bases: 6. Germline V CDR1 and CDR2: MRHNA, SNTAGT.

This chain uses TRBV2 with TRBJ1-5; TRBD1 might be the D (6 bases). V lost 1 base to trimming and J lost 4 bases, with 14 bases between them. Per germline, CDR1 SNHLY and CDR2 FYNNEI. This CDR3 has 16 residues. CDR3 sequence reads: CASSEEVGQINQPQHF. The CDR3 coding sequence is TGTGCCAGCAGTGAAGAGGTCGGACAGATTAATCAGCCCCAGCATTTT.

This rearrangement joins TRBV5-1 to TRBJ2-7, with a weak D call TRBD1 (5 bases). The CDR3 loop spans 14 amino acids. Deletions cut 0 bases from V and 0 bases from J, with 7 bases between. Germline values: CDR1 SGHRS, CDR2 YFSETQ. This CDR3 reads CASSLATGSYEQYF. CDR3 nucleotides: TGCGCCAGCAGCTTGGCAACAGGCTCCTACGAGCAGTACTTC.

V usage is TRBV27 and J usage is TRBJ2-1; 14 bases line up with TRBD2. The CDR3 is 19 amino acids. In germline, CDR1 is MNHEY, CDR2 SMNVEV (reference sequence). After removal of 3 bases from V and 3 bases from J, the junction contained 10 bases not matched to a gene. The CDR3 loop is CASSFLETSGRAFYNEQFF. The CDR3 coding sequence is TGTGCCAGCAGTTTTCTGGAGACTAGCGGGAGGGCCTTCTACAATGAGCAGTTCTTC.

This chain uses TRBV5-1 with TRBJ2-1, with TRBD2 identical over 7 bases. The J segment lost 6 bases and the V segment lost 2 bases, leaving 8 bases of the junction unmatched. Germline assignment: CDR1 SGHRS and CDR2 YFSETQ. This CDR3 has 15 amino acids. The CDR3: CASSLSAGRANEQFF. In DNA, the CDR3 is TGCGCCAGCAGCTTAAGCGCAGGGAGGGCCAATGAGCAGTTCTTC.

The chain recombines TRBV10-2 with TRBJ1-4; tentative D call: TRBD1 (6 bases). V was pared by 0 bases and J by 4 bases, with 12 bases between. CDR1 and CDR2 from the germline V gene are WSHSY and SAAADI. The CDR3 has 16 amino acids. The CDR3 region has the DNA TGCGCCAGCAGTGAGTCTCGACCCAGGGGTAATGAAAAACTGTTTTTT. Its translation is CASSESRPRGNEKLFF.

The V call is TRBV7-8, the J call TRBJ1-1; D is ambiguous. The CDR3 has 15 amino acids. Per germline, CDR1 SGHVS and CDR2 FQNEAQ. Trimming pared 2 bases from V and 1 base from J, leaving 11 bases between. CDR3 in amino acids: CASSLSRFKNTEAFF. CDR3 DNA sequence: TGTGCCAGCAGCTTATCCCGCTTCAAGAACACTGAAGCTTTCTTT.

This clone was picked up a small number of times. This chain uses TRBV6-1 with TRBJ2-7; possibly TRBD2 for D (5 bases). This CDR3 has 16 amino acids. Germline loops: CDR1 MNHNS, CDR2 SASEGT. Trimming cost V 0 bases and J 3 bases, with 15 bases left between them. CDR3 amino acids: CASSEAVRGLGYEQYF. The DNA for the CDR3 is TGTGCCAGCAGTGAAGCGGTACGGGGTCTAGGCTACGAGCAGTACTTC.

The rearrangement uses TRBV18 and TRBJ1-2; possibly TRBD1 for D (6 bases). This CDR3 is built from 14 residues. The germline V gene encodes CDR1 KGHSH and CDR2 LQKENI. Trimming removed 6 bases at V and 3 bases at J, with 14 bases between. CDR3 protein: CASSLMGADYGYTF. CDR3 nucleotides: TGTGCCAGCTCCCTGATGGGGGCGGACTATGGCTACACCTTC.

J is TRBJ2-7 and V is TRBV14; tentative D call: TRBD2 (6 bases). This CDR3 has 15 residues. Germline V gene lookup returns CDR1 SGHDN and CDR2 FVKESK. V was trimmed by 3 bases and J by 0 bases, leaving 12 bases between them. The CDR3 loop reads CASSHRSGPSYEQYF. As DNA, the CDR3 is TGTGCCAGCAGCCATCGTAGCGGACCCTCCTACGAGCAGTACTTC.

The chain has TRBV5-1 and TRBJ1-1, with D possibly matching TRBD1 (6 bases). CDR3 length equals 14 residues. The ends were cut back, 4 bases at V and 4 bases at J, with 14 bases in the middle. Germline CDR1 is SGHRS and CDR2 is YFSETQ. CDR3 protein: CASSRTDKTTEAFF. The CDR3 nucleotides read TGCGCCAGCAGCCGGACAGACAAGACCACTGAAGCTTTCTTT.

The chain carries TRBV5-8 and TRBJ1-6; weak D call: TRBD1 (5 bases). Germline V lookup: CDR1 SGHTS, CDR2 YDEGEE. Trimming left V 3 bases short and J 5 bases short, with 15 bases between. CDR3 length: 16 amino acids. CDR3 sequence: CASSSLGVENNSPLHF. Here the CDR3 DNA reads TGTGCCAGCAGCTCATTAGGGGTCGAGAATAATTCACCCCTCCACTTT.

This chain uses TRBV7-9 with TRBJ2-5; a weak D match, TRBD1 (5 bases). The V and J ends lost 4 bases and 3 bases respectively, with 18 bases between them. Germline V lookup: CDR1 SEHNR, CDR2 FQNEAQ (reference sequence). This CDR3 is built from 16 residues. DNA of the CDR3: TGTGCCAGCAGCTCAGATAAGGGGCTGGGTGAAGAGACCCAGTACTTC. It is translated as CASSSDKGLGEETQYF.

The chain uses TRBV19 and TRBJ2-7, with a possible D match to TRBD1 (6 bases). Germline V lookup: CDR1 LNHDA, CDR2 SQIVND (reference sequence). V shed 2 bases and J shed 2 bases, with 16 bases lying between them. This CDR3 comprises 16 residues. CDR3 residues: CASSIQGGTAAYEQYF. As DNA, the CDR3 is TGTGCCAGTAGTATACAAGGGGGTACCGCGGCCTACGAGCAGTACTTC.

The chain uses TRBV2 and TRBJ2-5, with unresolved D. This CDR3 is 11 amino acids long. Germline assignment: CDR1 SNHLY and CDR2 FYNNEI. V was pared by 10 bases and J by 0 bases, with 6 bases between. The CDR3 bases are TGTGCCAACAATTACCAAGAGACCCAGTACTTC. Residues: CANNYQETQYF.

V and J are TRBV27 and TRBJ1-6, with D possibly being TRBD1 (6 bases). Germline values: CDR1 MNHEY, CDR2 SMNVEV (reference sequence). V lost 5 bases to trimming and J lost 7 bases, with 12 bases between them. This CDR3 contains 14 residues. The CDR3 nucleotides are TGTGCCAGCAGTCTACGACAGGAGAATTCACCCCTCCACTTT. Translated, it gives CASSLRQENSPLHF.

The rearrangement uses TRBV5-8 and TRBJ1-1, with 7 bases matching TRBD1. The CDR3 consists of 14 residues. In germline, CDR1 is SGHTS, CDR2 YDEGEE. V lost 3 bases, J lost 3 bases, and 5 bases stayed unmatched. The CDR3 coding sequence is TGTGCCAGCAGCTACAGGGGCAGATACACTGAAGCTTTCTTT. Encoded protein: CASSYRGRYTEAFF. The variable domain in full, completed from reference TRBV5-8 and TRBJ1-1, reads EAGVTQSPTHLIKTRGQQATLRCSPISGHTSVYWYQQALGLGLQFLLWYDEGEERNRGNFPPRFSGRQFPNYSSELNVNALELEDSALYLCASSYRGRYTEAFFGQGTRLTVV.

This clone showed up just a few times. The chain links TRBV13 to TRBJ2-2; D not resolved. Germline values: CDR1 PRHDT, CDR2 FYEKMQ (reference sequence). Trimming removed 8 bases at V and 0 bases at J, with 1 base between. The CDR3 has 11 residues. The CDR3 sequence: CASSNTGELFF. CDR3 in DNA: TGTGCCAGCTCGAACACCGGGGAGCTGTTTTTT. The entire variable domain, with the rest obtained from reference TRBV13 and TRBJ2-2, is as follows: AAGVIQSPRHLIKEKRETATLKCYPIPRHDTVYWYQQGPGQDPQFLISFYEKMQSDKGSIPDRFSAQQFSDYHSELNMSSLELGDSALYFCASSNTGELFFGEGSRLTVL.

V is TRBV5-5 and J is TRBJ1-6; unclear D gene. The V end was cut by 7 bases, the J end by 0 bases, with 23 bases between. Germline V lookup: CDR1 SGHKS, CDR2 YYEKEE (reference sequence). The CDR3 has 19 residues. The CDR3 nucleotides read TGTGCCAGCTTGCCTGACCCAGGACTCCTGAGCTCCTATAATTCACCCCTCCACTTT. Its translation: CASLPDPGLLSSYNSPLHF. Combining the CDR3 with reference TRBV5-5 and TRBJ1-6 gives the whole variable domain DAGVTQSPTHLIKTRGQQVTLRCSPISGHKSVSWYQQVLGQGPQFIFQYYEKEERGRGNFPDRFSARQFPNYSSELNVNALLLGDSALYLCASLPDPGLLSSYNSPLHFGNGTRLTVT.

The rearrangement links TRBV24-1 to TRBJ2-3; D is perhaps TRBD2 (6 bases). Trimming cost V 3 bases and J 3 bases, with 12 bases left between them. The CDR3 covers 15 residues. CDR1 and CDR2 from the germline V gene are KGHDR and SFDVKD. In DNA, the CDR3 is TGTGCCACCAGTGATGGTCAGGGAGGAACAGATACGCAGTATTTT. It encodes CATSDGQGGTDTQYF.

This chain links TRBV5-1 with TRBJ2-3; TRBD2 matches 7 bases. V shed 1 base and J 3 bases; nucleotides not matched to a gene: 5. CDR1 and CDR2 from the germline V gene are SGHRS and YFSETQ. The length of the CDR3 is 15 residues. DNA for the CDR3: TGCGCCAGCAGCTTGAGCGGGATAGTAACAGATACGCAGTATTTT. Translating gives CASSLSGIVTDTQYF.

This clone was counted a single time. V usage is TRBV6-2 or TRBV6-3 and J usage is TRBJ2-1; TRBD1 or TRBD2 may be the D gene (5 bases each). V lost 5 bases to trimming and J lost 3 bases, with 17 bases between them. This CDR3 has 16 residues. The germline V gene has CDR1 MNHEY and CDR2 SVGEGT. This chain's CDR3 is CASSPSGTAFYNEQFF. As DNA, the CDR3 is TGTGCCAGCAGTCCCTCCGGGACGGCGTTCTACAATGAGCAGTTCTTC.